These 9 T cell receptor beta chains came from one sample sequenced in a study of a mutant IDH1 vaccine in newly diagnosed glioma. The repertoire was sequenced with immunoSEQ multiplex PCR; TCRdb's copy has only in-frame clones and lacks some. The sample records around 24,000 clones, around 80% being singletons. Antigens for these TCRs are unknown. The time point is: week 11, during vaccination. In the vaccine, a single dose held 300 ug of the mutant IDH1 20-mer peptide, along with topical imiquimod. Here the sequenced sample was PBMCs, taken from a glioma patient whose treatment included an IDH1 peptide vaccine. The receptors originated from a man between 35 and 55 years old with glioma.

The chain links TRBV21-1 to TRBJ1-1. TRBV21-1 is noted as a pseudogene. The CDR3 sequence is 16 residues long. The CDR3 DNA sequence: TGTGCCAGCAGCTCCCCCCCCTCCCAGAGAAGGACTGAAGCTTTCTTT. The encoded protein is CASSSPPSQRRTEAFF.

This sequence joins TRBV6-4 and TRBJ1-2; TRBD1 aligns across 7 bases. Trimming removed 2 bases from V and 6 bases from J; junction bases left unmatched: 15. Germline-derived CDR1 and CDR2 are MRHNA and SNTAGT. The CDR3 covers 17 residues. The CDR3 DNA reads as TGTGCCAGCAGTGACCTCCTGGATCTGACAGGGAGGAATGGCTACACCTTC. Its translation is CASSDLLDLTGRNGYTF.

This clone occurred once. The V call is TRBV29-1, the J call TRBJ1-2; 7 positions match TRBD1. With V trimmed by 6 bases and J by 4 bases, 5 bases remained unmatched. The CDR3 totals 12 residues. CDR1 and CDR2 (germline): SQVTM, ANQGSEA. This CDR3 reads CSVPGTAYGYTF. The CDR3 region has the DNA TGCAGCGTGCCCGGGACAGCCTATGGCTACACCTTC.

This rearrangement joins TRBV10-3 to TRBJ1-2, with 7 bases that match TRBD1. The CDR3 is 14 amino acids. V lost 5 bases to trimming and J lost 8 bases; unmatched junction nucleotides: 11. Germline V gene lookup returns CDR1 ENHRY and CDR2 SYGVKD. Here the CDR3 DNA reads TGTGCCATCAGTCGCCAGGACAGGTCGGAGGGCTACACCTTC. It codes for CAISRQDRSEGYTF.

This chain links TRBV11-2 with TRBJ2-2; TRBD1 matches 8 bases. After removal of 1 base from V and 5 bases from J, the junction contained 6 bases not matched to a gene. The CDR3 is made up of 16 amino acids. Looked up from germline, CDR1 is SGHAT and CDR2 is FQNNGV. The CDR3 loop is CASSLGQGAGTGELFF. Written as DNA, the CDR3 is TGTGCCAGCAGCTTAGGTCAGGGGGCAGGGACCGGGGAGCTGTTTTTT.

This clone was counted a single time. V is TRBV5-6 and J is TRBJ2-1, with 8 bases aligning to TRBD2. CDR1 and CDR2 (germline): SGHDT, YYEEEE. This CDR3 comprises 16 residues. The J segment lost 5 bases and the V segment lost 0 bases, leaving 7 bases of the junction unmatched. CDR3 bases: TGTGCCAGCAGCTTGGACCCTAGCGGGTCTCACAATGAGCAGTTCTTC. Amino acids: CASSLDPSGSHNEQFF.

The CDR3 is CSAGSGGTEAFF. The CDR3 bases are TGCAGCGCTGGATCCGGCGGCACTGAAGCTTTCTTT. The V call is TRBV29-1, the J call TRBJ1-1; D not certain. The germline V and J ends were trimmed by 7 bases and 4 bases, with 13 bases remaining between them. The CDR3 is 12 amino acids. CDR1 is SQVTM, CDR2 ANQGSEA, per germline.

The chain links TRBV29-1 to TRBJ2-7; 9 bases are a match to TRBD1. This CDR3 comprises 14 residues. CDR1 is SQVTM, CDR2 ANQGSEA, per germline. The V gene end was trimmed by 6 bases and the J gene end by 2 bases; junction bases not matched to a gene: 8. The CDR3 sequence: CSVEGTGQAYEQYF. CDR3 DNA: TGCAGCGTCGAGGGGACAGGGCAGGCCTACGAGCAGTACTTC.

The CDR3 spells CASSPRTGYNQPQHF. As DNA, the CDR3 is TGTGCCAGCAGCCCTCGGACTGGGTATAATCAGCCCCAGCATTTT. The V gene is TRBV9, the J gene TRBJ1-5; no firm D call. Germline V gives CDR1 SGDLS, CDR2 YYNGEE. This CDR3 is built from 15 residues. V was cut by 4 bases and J by 4 bases, with 15 bases left in between. Based on the CDR3 plus reference TRBV9 and TRBJ1-5, the full variable domain is DSGVTQTPKHLITATGQRVTLRCSPRSGDLSVYWYQQSLDQGLQFLIQYYNGEERAKGNILERFSAQQFPDLHSELNLSSLELGDSALYFCASSPRTGYNQPQHFGDGTRLSIL.